This T cell receptor (beta chain) was captured by sequencing in a study of T cells in Graves' hyperthyroidism and ophthalmopathy (dated by TCRdb to the late 2010s). Notes on the research overall: Peripheral blood samples were taken at initial diagnosis, before any treatment was given. Thyroid tissue and blood T-cell repertoires from about 6 Graves' hyperthyroidism patients were also compared in the study. The 75 to 100 discovery patients were randomly divided into training and test sets at a 7:3 ratio. The paper reports TCR Vbeta CDR3 sequencing of approximately 140 peripheral blood samples: approximately 43 ophthalmopathy, around 80 hyperthyroidism and around 17 progressor patients. To identify distinguishing TCR V-J signatures, a discovery cohort of around 98 patients was used, comprising 40 to 45 with Graves' ophthalmopathy and some 57 with stable Graves' hyperthyroidism. Whether ophthalmopathy could be predicted prospectively was tested in an independent validation cohort made up of about 18 hyperthyroidism patients plus 17 patients who later progressed to ophthalmopathy. After blood sampling, hyperthyroidism patients were treated with methimazole at a starting dose of 30 mg daily, and ophthalmopathy patients were treated with high-dose intravenous methylprednisolone.

This clonotype was detected many times. Its antigen remains unidentified. The record has no base qualities; no much larger clone is one base away. Paper-wide results and their limitations: Blood samples also contained most of the expanded thyroid clonotypes (frequency above 0.001), which suggests that blood repertoires may reflect thyroid immune responses. Sample size was not statistically predetermined, and blinding of investigators to group allocation was not performed. In validation, the model predicted progression to ophthalmopathy a median of 6.5 months before onset, with approximately 71% sensitivity and just under 75% specificity. A 13 V-J signature model separated ophthalmopathy from stable hyperthyroidism, with 87.88% sensitivity and 81.08% specificity in cross-validation and 80%/75% in testing.

A patient counted as having stable Graves' hyperthyroidism if no progression to ophthalmopathy occurred over 18 months of follow-up. Hyperthyroidism patients were aged 18 to 65 years and newly diagnosed, with disease duration of less than 2 months. The study excluded patients with uncontrolled infections, other autoimmune diseases, pregnancy or lactation. Diagnoses were based on clinical symptoms, serum thyroxine and TRAb, thyroid ultrasound and orbital computed tomography. Ficoll-Paque density gradient centrifugation was used to isolate PBMCs from 9.5 to 10 ml of fresh peripheral blood. Trizol reagent was used to extract total RNA, and RNA quality was then checked on an Agilent 2100 Bioanalyzer. CDR1 is given as SGHTA and CDR2 as FQGNSA, both from the germline V gene. Measured from the cysteine to the phenylalanine, the CDR3 is 14 residues long. The CDR3 DNA has 42 bases and is translated from base 1. Relative to germline, V is 5 bases shorter and J is 3 bases shorter, with 14 bases between their ends.

TCR beta CDR3 regions were amplified from RNA transcripts. For the first round of RT-PCR on the TCR CDR3, the HTBI primer set was used together with the Qiagen OneStep RT-PCR kit. A second multiplex PCR round built the libraries, followed by size selection and purification. The libraries were sequenced on an Illumina HiSeq2000 using paired-end 100 bp reads. Regarding the original processing steps: SOAPnuke was used to process the raw data, throwing out any read that contained adapters or uncalled bases, had a mean Phred below 15, or lacked an exact constant-primer or identifier match. High-quality paired reads were merged using COPE v1.2.5, and each unique nucleotide sequence was defined as a clonotype. MiTCR v1.1 was used to align the clonotypes against IMGT TRBV, TRBD and TRBJ reference segments. Analysis was restricted to V-J combinations with a frequency above 0.0001, which covered about 99% of repertoires. The TCS score was defined as the ratio of F50 (clonal expansion) to E x V (chaos), calculated using BLOSUM62-based TCRdist between CDR3 peptides within each V-J. Welch's t-statistics and random forest reduced just over 500 V-J features to 10 to 15, which were used in a naive Bayes classifier (R e1071). Starting from the raw public reads, TCRdb applied fastp trimming at Q25, assembled clones with MiXCR and retained in-frame beta chains. Every entry covers one CDR3 protein and lists the most common genes and DNA from its rows. TCRdb assigned the V and J calls; the authors' analysis was not used. The sample yields about 400,000 distinct CDR3 sequences; around 13% were counted once. Of the sample, around 9.2% is held by the ten largest clones.

The sequence was obtained from a woman between 18 and 29 years old with Graves' hyperthyroidism. The V and J segments used are TRBV7-2 and TRBJ2-7; there is no confident call for the D gene. Sequenced: blood. The CDR3: CASSPPWQNYEQYF. The nucleotides read TGTGCCAGCAGCCCCCCCTGGCAGAACTACGAGCAGTACTTC. With the portions outside the CDR3 filled from the reference TRBV7-2 and TRBJ2-7 genes, the complete variable region becomes GAGVSQSPSNKVTEKGKDVELRCDPISGHTALYWYRQSLGQGLEFLIYFQGNSAPDKSGLPSDRFSAERTGGSVSTLTIQRTQQEDSAVYLCASSPPWQNYEQYFGPGTRLTVT.